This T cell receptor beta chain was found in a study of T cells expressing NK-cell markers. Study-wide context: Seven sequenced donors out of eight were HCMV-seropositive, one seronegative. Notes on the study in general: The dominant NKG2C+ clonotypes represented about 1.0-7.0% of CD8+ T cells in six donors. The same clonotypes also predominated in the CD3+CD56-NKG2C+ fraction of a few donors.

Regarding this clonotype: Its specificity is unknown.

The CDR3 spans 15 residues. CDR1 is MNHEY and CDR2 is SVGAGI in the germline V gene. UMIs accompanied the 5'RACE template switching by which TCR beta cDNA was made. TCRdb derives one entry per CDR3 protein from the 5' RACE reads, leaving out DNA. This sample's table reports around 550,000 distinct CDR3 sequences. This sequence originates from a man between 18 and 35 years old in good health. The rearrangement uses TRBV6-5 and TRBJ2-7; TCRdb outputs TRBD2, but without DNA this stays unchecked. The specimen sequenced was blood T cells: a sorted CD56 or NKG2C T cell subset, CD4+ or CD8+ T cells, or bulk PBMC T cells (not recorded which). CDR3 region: CASSYSGSGSYEQYF.